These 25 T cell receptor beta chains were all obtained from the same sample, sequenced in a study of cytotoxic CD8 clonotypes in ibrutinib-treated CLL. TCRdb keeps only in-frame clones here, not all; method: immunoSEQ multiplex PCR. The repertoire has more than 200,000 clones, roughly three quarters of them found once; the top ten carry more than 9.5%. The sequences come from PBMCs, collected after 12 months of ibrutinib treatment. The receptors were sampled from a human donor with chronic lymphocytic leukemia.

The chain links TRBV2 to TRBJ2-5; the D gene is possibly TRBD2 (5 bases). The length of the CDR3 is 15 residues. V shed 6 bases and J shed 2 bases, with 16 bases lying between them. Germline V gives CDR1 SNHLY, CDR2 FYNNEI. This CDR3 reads CASRSGSYIQETQYF. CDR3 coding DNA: TGTGCCAGCAGGTCGGGGTCTTATATACAAGAGACCCAGTACTTC.

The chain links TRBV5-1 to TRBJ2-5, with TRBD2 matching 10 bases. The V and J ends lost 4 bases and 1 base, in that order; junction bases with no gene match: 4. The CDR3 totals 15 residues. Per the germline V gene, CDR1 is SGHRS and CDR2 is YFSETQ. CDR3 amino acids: CASSTGLATQETQYF. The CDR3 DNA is TGCGCCAGCAGCACGGGACTAGCGACCCAAGAGACCCAGTACTTC.

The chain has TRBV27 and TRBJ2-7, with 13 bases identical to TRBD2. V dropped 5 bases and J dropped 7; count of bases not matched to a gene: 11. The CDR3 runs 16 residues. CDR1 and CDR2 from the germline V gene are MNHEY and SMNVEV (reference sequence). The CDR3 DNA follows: TGTGCCAGCAGTCCCTGGACTAGCGGGAGACTACGAGAGCAGTACTTC. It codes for CASSPWTSGRLREQYF.

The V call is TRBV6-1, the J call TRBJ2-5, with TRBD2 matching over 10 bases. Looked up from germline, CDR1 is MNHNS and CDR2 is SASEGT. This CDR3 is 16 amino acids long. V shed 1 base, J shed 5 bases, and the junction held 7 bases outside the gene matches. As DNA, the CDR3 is TGTGCCAGCAGTGAAGGGTCTAGCGGGAGCGGGGAGACCCAGTACTTC. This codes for CASSEGSSGSGETQYF.

The CDR3 DNA is TGTGCCATCAGTGAGACGGATAATACGCAGTATTTT. Translation: CAISETDNTQYF. The gene calls are TRBV10-3 and TRBJ2-3; D remains ambiguous. The CDR3 totals 12 residues. V was cut by 2 bases and J by 7 bases, with 7 bases left in between. Looked up from germline, CDR1 is ENHRY and CDR2 is SYGVKD.

CDR3 in amino acids: CASSLVAQETQYF. Here the CDR3 DNA reads TGTGCCAGCAGCTTAGTTGCACAAGAGACCCAGTACTTC. The chain combines TRBV7-2 with TRBJ2-5; D call uncertain. The CDR3 runs 13 residues. The V and J ends lost 1 base and 2 bases respectively, with 5 bases between them. Germline V lookup: CDR1 SGHTA, CDR2 FQGNSA.

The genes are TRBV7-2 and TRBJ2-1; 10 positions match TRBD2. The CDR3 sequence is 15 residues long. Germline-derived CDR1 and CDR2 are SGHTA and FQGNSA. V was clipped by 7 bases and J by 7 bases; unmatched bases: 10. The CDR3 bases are TGTGCCAGCACCTCGAGCGGGGGGGCGTTTAATGAGCAGTTCTTC. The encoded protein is CASTSSGGAFNEQFF. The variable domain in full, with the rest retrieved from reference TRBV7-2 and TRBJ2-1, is GAGVSQSPSNKVTEKGKDVELRCDPISGHTALYWYRQSLGQGLEFLIYFQGNSAPDKSGLPSDRFSAERTGGSVSTLTIQRTQQEDSAVYLCASTSSGGAFNEQFFGPGTRLTVL.

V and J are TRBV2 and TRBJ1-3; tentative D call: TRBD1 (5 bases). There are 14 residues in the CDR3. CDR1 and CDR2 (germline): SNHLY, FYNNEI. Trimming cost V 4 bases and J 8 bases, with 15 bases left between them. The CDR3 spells CASSGSGQGYTIYF. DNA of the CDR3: TGTGCCAGCAGTGGTTCGGGGCAGGGATACACCATATATTTT.

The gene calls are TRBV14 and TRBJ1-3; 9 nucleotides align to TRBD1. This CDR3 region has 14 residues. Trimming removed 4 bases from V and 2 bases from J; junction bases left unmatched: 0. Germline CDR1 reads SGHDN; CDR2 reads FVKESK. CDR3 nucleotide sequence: TGTGCCAGCAGCCGACAGGGGGCTGGAAACACCATATATTTT. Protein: CASSRQGAGNTIYF.

CDR3 in DNA: TGTGCCAGCAGTTTTGGACTAGCGGGCCATACCTACGAGCAGTACTTC. Protein: CASSFGLAGHTYEQYF. The chain is built from TRBV28 and TRBJ2-7, with TRBD2 identical over 11 bases. Germline-derived CDR1 and CDR2 are MDHEN and SYDVKM. The CDR3 is 16 amino acids. Losses at the gene ends were 3 bases for V and 2 bases for J; bases not matched to a gene: 6.

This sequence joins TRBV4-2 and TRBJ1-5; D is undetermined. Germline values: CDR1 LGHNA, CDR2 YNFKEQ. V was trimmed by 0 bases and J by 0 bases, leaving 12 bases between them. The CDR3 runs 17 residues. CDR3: CASSQESLQYSNQPQHF. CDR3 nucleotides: TGTGCCAGCAGCCAAGAGTCACTACAGTATAGCAATCAGCCCCAGCATTTT.

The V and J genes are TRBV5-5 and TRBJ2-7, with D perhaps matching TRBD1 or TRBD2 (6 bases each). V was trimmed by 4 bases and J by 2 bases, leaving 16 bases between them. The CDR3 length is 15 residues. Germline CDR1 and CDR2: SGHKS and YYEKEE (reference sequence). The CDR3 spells CASSLEPGATYEQYF. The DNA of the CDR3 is TGTGCCAGCAGCCTCGAACCGGGGGCAACCTACGAGCAGTACTTC.

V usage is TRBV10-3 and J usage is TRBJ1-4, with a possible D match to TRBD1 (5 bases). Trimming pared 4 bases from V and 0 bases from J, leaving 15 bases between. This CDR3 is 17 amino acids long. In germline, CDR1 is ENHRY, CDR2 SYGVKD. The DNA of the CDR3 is TGTGCCATCAGTGCTGGAGACAGTGCTGCAACTAATGAAAAACTGTTTTTT. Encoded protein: CAISAGDSAATNEKLFF.

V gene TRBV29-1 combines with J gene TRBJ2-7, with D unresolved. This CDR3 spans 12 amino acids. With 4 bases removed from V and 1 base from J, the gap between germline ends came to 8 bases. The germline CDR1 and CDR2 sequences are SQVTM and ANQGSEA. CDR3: CSVVYPSYEQYF. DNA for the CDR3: TGCAGCGTTGTTTACCCATCCTACGAGCAGTACTTC.

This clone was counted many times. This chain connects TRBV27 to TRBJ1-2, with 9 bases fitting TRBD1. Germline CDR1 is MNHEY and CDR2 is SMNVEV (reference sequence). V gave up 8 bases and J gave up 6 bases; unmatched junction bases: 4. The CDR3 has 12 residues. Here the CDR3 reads CASYRTGDGYTF. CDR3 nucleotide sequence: TGTGCCAGCTACCGGACAGGGGATGGCTACACCTTC.

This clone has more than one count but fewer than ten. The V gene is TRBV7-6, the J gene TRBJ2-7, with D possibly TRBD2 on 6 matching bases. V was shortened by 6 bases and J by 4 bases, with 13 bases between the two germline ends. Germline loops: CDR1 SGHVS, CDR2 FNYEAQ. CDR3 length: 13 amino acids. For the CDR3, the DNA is TGTGCCAGCAGAGAGGGACTTTCGTACGAGCAGTACTTC. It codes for CASREGLSYEQYF.

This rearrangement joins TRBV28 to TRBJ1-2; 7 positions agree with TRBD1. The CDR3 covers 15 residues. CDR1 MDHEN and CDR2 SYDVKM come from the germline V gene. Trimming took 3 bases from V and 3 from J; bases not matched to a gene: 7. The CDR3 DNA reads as TGTGCCAGCAGTTTTCAGGCGGGACAGCACTATGGCTACACCTTC. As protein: CASSFQAGQHYGYTF.

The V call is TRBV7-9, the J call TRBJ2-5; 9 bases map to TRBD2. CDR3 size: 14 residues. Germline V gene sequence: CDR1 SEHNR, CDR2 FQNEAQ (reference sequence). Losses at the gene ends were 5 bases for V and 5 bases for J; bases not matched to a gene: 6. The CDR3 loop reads CASSPAGGSETQYF. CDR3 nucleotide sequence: TGTGCCAGCAGCCCAGCGGGAGGATCGGAGACCCAGTACTTC. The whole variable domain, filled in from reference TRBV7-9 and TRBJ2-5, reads DTGVSQNPRHKITKRGQNVTFRCDPISEHNRLYWYRQTLGQGPEFLTYFQNEAQLEKSRLLSDRFSAERPKGSFSTLEIQRTEQGDSAMYLCASSPAGGSETQYFGPGTRLLVL.

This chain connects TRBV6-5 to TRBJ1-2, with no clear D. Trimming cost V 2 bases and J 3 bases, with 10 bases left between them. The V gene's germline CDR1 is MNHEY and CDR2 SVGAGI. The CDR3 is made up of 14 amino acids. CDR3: CASSYDKAYYGYTF. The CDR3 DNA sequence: TGTGCCAGCAGTTACGACAAGGCTTACTATGGCTACACCTTC.

The CDR3 is CASSWGDAGRNEQFF. DNA for the CDR3: TGTGCCAGTAGTTGGGGGGACGCGGGCCGCAATGAGCAGTTCTTC. The V call is TRBV19, the J call TRBJ2-1; tentatively, D is TRBD2 (6 bases). Trimming removed 5 bases at V and 6 bases at J, with 17 bases between. The CDR3 loop spans 15 amino acids. Per germline, CDR1 LNHDA and CDR2 SQIVND (reference sequence).

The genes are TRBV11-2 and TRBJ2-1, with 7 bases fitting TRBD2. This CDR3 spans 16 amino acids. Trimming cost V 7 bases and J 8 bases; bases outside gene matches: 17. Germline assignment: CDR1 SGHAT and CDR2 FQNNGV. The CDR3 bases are TGTGCCAGCACCCCGACGTTGGGGAGGGCCTCGGATGAGCAGTTCTTC. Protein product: CASTPTLGRASDEQFF. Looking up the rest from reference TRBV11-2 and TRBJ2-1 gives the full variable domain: EAGVAQSPRYKIIEKRQSVAFWCNPISGHATLYWYQQILGQGPKLLIQFQNNGVVDDSQLPKDRFSAERLKGVDSTLKIQPAKLEDSAVYLCASTPTLGRASDEQFFGPGTRLTVL.

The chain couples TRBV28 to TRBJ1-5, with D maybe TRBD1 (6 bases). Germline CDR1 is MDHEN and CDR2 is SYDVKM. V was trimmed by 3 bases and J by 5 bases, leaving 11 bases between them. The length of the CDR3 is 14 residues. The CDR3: CASSFDRRDQPQHF. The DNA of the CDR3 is TGTGCCAGCAGTTTTGACAGGAGAGATCAGCCCCAGCATTTT.

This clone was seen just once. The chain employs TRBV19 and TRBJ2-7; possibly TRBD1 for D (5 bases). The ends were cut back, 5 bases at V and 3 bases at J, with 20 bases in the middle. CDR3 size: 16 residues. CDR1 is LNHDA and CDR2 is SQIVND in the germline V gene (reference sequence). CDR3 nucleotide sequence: TGTGCCAGTAGTCTCAAGGACATTATCATGGGCTACGAGCAGTACTTC. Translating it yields CASSLKDIIMGYEQYF.

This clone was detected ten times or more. The CDR3 region has the DNA TGTGCCTGGAGGGAAGGGGGTGACGTGGAAAAACTGTTTTTT. Its protein is CAWREGGDVEKLFF. V usage is TRBV30 and J usage is TRBJ1-4; D possibly corresponds to TRBD1 (6 bases). The CDR3 covers 14 residues. The V end was cut by 3 bases, the J end by 8 bases, with 16 bases between. Germline assignment: CDR1 GTSNPN and CDR2 SVGIG (reference sequence).

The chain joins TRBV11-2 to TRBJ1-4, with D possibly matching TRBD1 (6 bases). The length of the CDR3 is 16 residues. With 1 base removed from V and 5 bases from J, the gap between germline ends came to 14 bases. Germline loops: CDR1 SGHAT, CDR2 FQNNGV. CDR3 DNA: TGTGCCAGCAGCTTAGGGGGGCCGGACAGCAATGAAAAACTGTTTTTT. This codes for CASSLGGPDSNEKLFF.